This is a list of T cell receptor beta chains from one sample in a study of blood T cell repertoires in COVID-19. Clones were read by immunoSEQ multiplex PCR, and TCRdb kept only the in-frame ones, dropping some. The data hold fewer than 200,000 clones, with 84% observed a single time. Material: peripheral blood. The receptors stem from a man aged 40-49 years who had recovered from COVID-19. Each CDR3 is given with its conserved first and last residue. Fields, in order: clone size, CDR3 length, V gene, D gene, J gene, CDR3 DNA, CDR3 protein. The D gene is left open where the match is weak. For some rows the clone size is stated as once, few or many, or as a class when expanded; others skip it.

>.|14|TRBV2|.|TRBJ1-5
TGTGCCAGCAGTGAGGGGGGGATTGGGCAGCCCCAGCATTTT
CASSEGGIGQPQHF
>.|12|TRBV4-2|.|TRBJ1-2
TGTGCCAGCAGCCAAGATCTCCGGTCGGTCACCTTC
CASSQDLRSVTF
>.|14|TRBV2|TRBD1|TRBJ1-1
TGTGCCACCGTCGGACAGGCGCTGAACACTGAAGCTTTCTTT
CATVGQALNTEAFF
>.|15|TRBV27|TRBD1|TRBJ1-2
TGTGCCAGCAGTTTGGTTGGCAGGGGGATCTATGGCTACACCTTC
CASSLVGRGIYGYTF
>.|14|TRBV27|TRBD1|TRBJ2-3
TGTGCCAGCGGAAGGGACAGATACACAGATACGCAGTATTTT
CASGRDRYTDTQYF
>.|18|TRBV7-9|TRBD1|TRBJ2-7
TGTGCCAGCAGCTTAGGTCTGTTGGTGGGACAGCGCTCCTACGAGCAGTACTTC
CASSLGLLVGQRSYEQYF
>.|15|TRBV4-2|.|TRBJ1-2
TGTGCCAGCACATCCGGGCCAGAGGGTAACTATGGCTACACCTTC
CASTSGPEGNYGYTF
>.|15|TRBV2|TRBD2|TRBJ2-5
TGTGCCAGCAATAGGGGACTAGCGGGAGAAGAGACCCAGTACTTC
CASNRGLAGEETQYF
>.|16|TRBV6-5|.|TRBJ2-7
TGTGCCAGCAGTTCTCCAGCTTCGGGGAGCTCCTACGAGCAGTACTTC
CASSSPASGSSYEQYF
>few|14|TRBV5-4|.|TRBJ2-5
TGTGCCAGCAGCTTGGGGGGGCCTGAAGAGACCCAGTACTTC
CASSLGGPEETQYF
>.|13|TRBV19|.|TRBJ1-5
TGTGCCAGCCGAGGGCCTGGGCATCAGCCCCAGCATTTT
CASRGPGHQPQHF
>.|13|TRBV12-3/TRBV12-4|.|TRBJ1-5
TGTGCCAGCACCCGGGGAAGGGATCAGCCCCAGCATTTT
CASTRGRDQPQHF
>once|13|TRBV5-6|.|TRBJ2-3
TGTGCCAGCAGCTTGGGTAGCGTGGATACGCAGTATTTT
CASSLGSVDTQYF
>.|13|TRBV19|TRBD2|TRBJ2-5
TGTGCCAGTAACCCGGGGGGGCGGGAGACCCAGTACTTC
CASNPGGRETQYF
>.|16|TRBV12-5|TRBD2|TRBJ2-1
TGTGCTAGTGGTTTGCCCCCGGCGGGGGGGCCACATGAGCAGTTCTTC
CASGLPPAGGPHEQFF
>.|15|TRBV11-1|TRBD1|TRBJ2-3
TGTGCCAGCAGCTATTGGACAGGGCCTACAGATACGCAGTATTTT
CASSYWTGPTDTQYF